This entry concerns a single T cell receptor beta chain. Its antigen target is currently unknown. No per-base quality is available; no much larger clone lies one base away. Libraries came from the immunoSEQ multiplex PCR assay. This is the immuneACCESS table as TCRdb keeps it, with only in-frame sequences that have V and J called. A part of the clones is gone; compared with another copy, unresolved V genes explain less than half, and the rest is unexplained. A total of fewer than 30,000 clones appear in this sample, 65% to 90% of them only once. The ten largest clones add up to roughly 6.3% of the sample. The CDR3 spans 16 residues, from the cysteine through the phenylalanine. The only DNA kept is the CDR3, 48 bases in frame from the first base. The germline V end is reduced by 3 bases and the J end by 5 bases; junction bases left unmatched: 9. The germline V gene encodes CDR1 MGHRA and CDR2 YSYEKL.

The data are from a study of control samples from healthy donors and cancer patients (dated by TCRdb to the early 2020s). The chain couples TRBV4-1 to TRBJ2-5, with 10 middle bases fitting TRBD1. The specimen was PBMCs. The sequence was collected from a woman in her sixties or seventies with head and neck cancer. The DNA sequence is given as TGCGCCAGCAGCCAGACCGGGACAGGGGTGTACGAGACCCAGTACTTC. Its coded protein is CASSQTGTGVYETQYF.